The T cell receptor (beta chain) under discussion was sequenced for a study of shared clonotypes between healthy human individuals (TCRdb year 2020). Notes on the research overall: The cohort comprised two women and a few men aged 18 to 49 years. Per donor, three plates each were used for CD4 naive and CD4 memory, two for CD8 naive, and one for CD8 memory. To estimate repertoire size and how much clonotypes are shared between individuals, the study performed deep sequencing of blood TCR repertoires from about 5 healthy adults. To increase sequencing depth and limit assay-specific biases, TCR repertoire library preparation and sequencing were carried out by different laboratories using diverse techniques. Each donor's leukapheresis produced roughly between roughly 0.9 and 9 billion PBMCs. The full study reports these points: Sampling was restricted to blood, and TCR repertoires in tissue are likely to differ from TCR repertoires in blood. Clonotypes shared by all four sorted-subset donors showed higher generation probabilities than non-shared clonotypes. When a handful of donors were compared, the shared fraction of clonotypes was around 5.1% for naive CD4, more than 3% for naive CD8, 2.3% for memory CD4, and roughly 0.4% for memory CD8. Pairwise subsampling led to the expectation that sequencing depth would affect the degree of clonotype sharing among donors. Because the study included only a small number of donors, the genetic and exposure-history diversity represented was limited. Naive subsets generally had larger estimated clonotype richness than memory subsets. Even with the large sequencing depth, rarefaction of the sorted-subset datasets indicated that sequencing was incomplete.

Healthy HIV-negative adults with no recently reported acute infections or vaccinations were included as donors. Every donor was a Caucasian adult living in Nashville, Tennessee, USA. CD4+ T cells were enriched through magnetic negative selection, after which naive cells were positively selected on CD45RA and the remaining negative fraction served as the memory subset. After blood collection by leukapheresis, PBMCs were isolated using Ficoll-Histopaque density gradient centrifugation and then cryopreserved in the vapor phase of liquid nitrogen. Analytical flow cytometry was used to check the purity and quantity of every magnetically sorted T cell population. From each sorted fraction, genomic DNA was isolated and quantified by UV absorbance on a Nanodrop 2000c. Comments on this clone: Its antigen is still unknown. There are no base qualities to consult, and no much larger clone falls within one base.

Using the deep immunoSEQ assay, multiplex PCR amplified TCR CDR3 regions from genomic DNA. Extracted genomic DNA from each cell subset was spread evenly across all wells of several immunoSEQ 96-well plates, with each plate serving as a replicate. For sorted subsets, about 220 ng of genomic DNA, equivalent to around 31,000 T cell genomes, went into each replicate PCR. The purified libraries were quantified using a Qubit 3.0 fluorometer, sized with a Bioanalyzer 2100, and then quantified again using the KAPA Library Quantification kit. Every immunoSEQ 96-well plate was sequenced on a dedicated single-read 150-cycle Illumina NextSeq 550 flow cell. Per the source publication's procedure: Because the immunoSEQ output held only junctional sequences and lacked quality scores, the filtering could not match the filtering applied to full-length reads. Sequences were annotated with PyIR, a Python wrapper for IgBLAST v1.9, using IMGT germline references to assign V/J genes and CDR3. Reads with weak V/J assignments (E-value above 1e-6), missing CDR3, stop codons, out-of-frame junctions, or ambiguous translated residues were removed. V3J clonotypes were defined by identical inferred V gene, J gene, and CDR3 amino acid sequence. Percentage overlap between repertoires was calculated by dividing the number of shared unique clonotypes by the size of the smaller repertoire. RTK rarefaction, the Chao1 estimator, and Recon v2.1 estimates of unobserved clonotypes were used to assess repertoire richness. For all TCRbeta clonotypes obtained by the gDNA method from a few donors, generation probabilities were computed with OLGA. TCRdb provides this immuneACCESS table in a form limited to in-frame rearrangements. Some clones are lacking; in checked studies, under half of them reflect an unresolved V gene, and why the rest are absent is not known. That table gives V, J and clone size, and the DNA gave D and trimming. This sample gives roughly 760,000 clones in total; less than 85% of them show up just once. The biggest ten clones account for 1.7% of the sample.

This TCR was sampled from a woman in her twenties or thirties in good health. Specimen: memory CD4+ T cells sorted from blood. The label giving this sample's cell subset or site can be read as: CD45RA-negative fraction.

The CDR3 protein is CASIGTPAYEQYF. The nucleotides read TGTGCCAGCATTGGGACACCCGCTTACGAGCAGTACTTC. The V and J segments used are TRBV28 and TRBJ2-7; matching of 6 bases hints at TRBD1 as the D gene. V drops 7 bases and J drops 4 bases, leaving 14 bases in between. CDR1 MDHEN and CDR2 SYDVKM are derived from the germline V gene. Spanning cysteine to phenylalanine, the CDR3 consists of 13 amino acids. The read is trimmed to its CDR3 DNA, 39 bases read in frame from base 1.